This T cell receptor beta chain comes out of a study of cytomegalovirus exposure and HLA in healthy donors. Turning to the study itself: The 95 to 150 validation repertoires, a later analysis reported, used the same platform as the 666 first-cohort repertoires. Broader study findings: Most TCR sequences were seen very rarely across donors, but some public TCRs occurred in many.

Turning to this clone: Its cognate antigen is unknown.

Generated by immunoSEQ multiplex PCR, the TCRdb table keeps only in-frame clones and is missing some. The table lists about 160,000 clones, approximately 81% of them singletons. The donors belonged to the approximately 120-subject validation cohort, separate from the approximately 700-subject first cohort. CDR3 size: 16 residues. Germline CDR1 reads SGHRS; CDR2 reads YFSETQ. V was clipped by 6 bases and J by 4 bases, with 21 bases between them. The sample consisted of PBMCs. V gene TRBV5-1 combines with J gene TRBJ2-3; possibly TRBD1 for D (6 bases). The receptor comes from a man under 40 in good health and CMV-seropositive. As DNA, the CDR3 is TGCGCCAGCATGCAGGTGACTGGTGGGACATCAGATACGCAGTATTTT. This codes for CASMQVTGGTSDTQYF. Filled out from reference TRBV5-1 and TRBJ2-3, the complete variable domain reads KAGVTQTPRYLIKTRGQQVTLSCSPISGHRSVSWYQQTPGQGLQFLFEYFSETQRNKGNFPGRFSGRQFSNSRSEMNVSTLELGDSALYLCASMQVTGGTSDTQYFGPGTRLTVL.